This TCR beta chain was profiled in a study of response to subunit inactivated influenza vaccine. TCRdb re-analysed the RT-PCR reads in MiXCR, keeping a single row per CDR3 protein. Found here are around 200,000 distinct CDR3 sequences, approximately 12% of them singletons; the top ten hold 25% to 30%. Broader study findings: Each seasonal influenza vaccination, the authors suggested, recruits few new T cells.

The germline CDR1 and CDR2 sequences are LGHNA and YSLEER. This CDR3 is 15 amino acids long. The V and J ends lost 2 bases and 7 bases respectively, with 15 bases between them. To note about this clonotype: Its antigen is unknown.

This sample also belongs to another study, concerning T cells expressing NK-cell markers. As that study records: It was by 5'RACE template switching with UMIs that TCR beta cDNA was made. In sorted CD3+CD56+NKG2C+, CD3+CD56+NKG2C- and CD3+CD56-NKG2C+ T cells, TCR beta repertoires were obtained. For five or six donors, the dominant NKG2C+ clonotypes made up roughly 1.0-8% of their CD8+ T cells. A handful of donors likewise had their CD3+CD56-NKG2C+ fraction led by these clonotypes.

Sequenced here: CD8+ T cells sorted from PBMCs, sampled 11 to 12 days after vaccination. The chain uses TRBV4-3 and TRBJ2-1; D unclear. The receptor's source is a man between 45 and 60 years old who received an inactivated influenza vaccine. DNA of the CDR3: TGCGCCAGCAGCCAAAATACGTTAACGCGGAATGAGCAGTTCTTC. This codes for CASSQNTLTRNEQFF.